This T cell receptor beta chain was documented in a study of CD8 T cells in ankylosing spondylitis. Using quantitative 5'-RACE with molecular barcodes, the authors made TCR beta libraries. A single record per CDR3 protein comes from TCRdb applying MiXCR to the 5' RACE reads. The data show 150,000 to 200,000 distinct CDR3 sequences, around 10% seen once. Whole-study findings and limits: Relatively scarce in peripheral blood, disease-linked clones were CD8+. Earlier literature documents some of the motif variants in reactive arthritis synovial fluid and blood. Disease-associated clones were reportedly significantly overrepresented in matched ankylosing spondylitis synovial fluid.

The J segment lost 3 bases and the V segment lost 4 bases, leaving 21 bases of the junction unmatched. Germline CDR1 is MNHEY and CDR2 is SVGEGT. The CDR3 has 20 amino acids. This clonotype was observed a few times. What it recognizes is unknown. This TCR was sampled from a male donor with ankylosing spondylitis or in good health (not recorded which). The rearrangement uses TRBV6-2 or TRBV6-3 and TRBJ2-3, with 8 bases that match TRBD2. Input material: blood, either unsorted or a sorted T cell fraction (not recorded which). Written as DNA, the CDR3 is TGTGCCAGCAGTTTCCTAGCGGGCCGGGGCCTTAGACGTCAGACAGATACGCAGTATTTT. This gives the protein CASSFLAGRGLRRQTDTQYF.